This is a list of T cell receptor beta chains from one sample in a study of blood T cell repertoires in COVID-19. Clones were sequenced by immunoSEQ multiplex PCR, and TCRdb holds only the in-frame ones, with some missing. In the table there are about 67,000 clones, about 90% of which are singletons. What was sequenced was peripheral blood. All receptors derive from a man aged 50-60 years with active COVID-19. Both conserved end residues are part of each CDR3. A D gene is named only where the DNA matches it firmly. Rows may omit the clone size; those that give it use once, few, many or a size class.

v_gene: TRBV27
d_gene: TRBD1
abundance: -
j_gene: TRBJ1-2
CDR3nt: TGTGCCAGCAGTTTACCCCCCCCCGGACAGGGCTATGGCTACACCTTC
CDR3aa: CASSLPPPGQGYGYTF

v_gene: TRBV6-1
d_gene: TRBD1
abundance: -
j_gene: TRBJ1-1
CDR3nt: TGTGCCAGCAGTGAGCAGGGGGCTGAAGCTTTCTTT
CDR3aa: CASSEQGAEAFF

v_gene: TRBV11-2
d_gene: -
abundance: -
j_gene: TRBJ2-5
CDR3nt: TGTGCCAGCAGCTTAGGACCGAGGAATCAAGAGACCCAGTACTTC
CDR3aa: CASSLGPRNQETQYF

v_gene: TRBV7-9
d_gene: -
abundance: once
j_gene: TRBJ1-1
CDR3nt: TGTGCCAGCAGCTTAGAAGGAGGTGAAGCTTTCTTT
CDR3aa: CASSLEGGEAFF

v_gene: TRBV9
d_gene: -
abundance: -
j_gene: TRBJ1-3
CDR3nt: TGTGCCAGCAGCGAACAGGGATTTGGAAACACCATATATTTT
CDR3aa: CASSEQGFGNTIYF

v_gene: TRBV7-9
d_gene: TRBD1
abundance: -
j_gene: TRBJ1-4
CDR3nt: TGTGCCAGCAGCTTACCCCGGGGACAGCTTAATGAAAAACTGTTTTTT
CDR3aa: CASSLPRGQLNEKLFF

v_gene: TRBV10-3
d_gene: TRBD1
abundance: -
j_gene: TRBJ2-3
CDR3nt: TGTGCCATCAGTGAGTCCGACAGGGGCACAGATACGCAGTATTTT
CDR3aa: CAISESDRGTDTQYF

v_gene: TRBV4-3
d_gene: TRBD1
abundance: -
j_gene: TRBJ1-6
CDR3nt: TGCGCCAGCAGCCAAGAGACAGGGGATGGACATAATTCACCCCTCCACTTT
CDR3aa: CASSQETGDGHNSPLHF

v_gene: TRBV4-3
d_gene: TRBD2
abundance: -
j_gene: TRBJ2-1
CDR3nt: TGCGCCAGCAGCCAAGGGGCGGGCAGCGGGGGATACAATGAGCAGTTCTTC
CDR3aa: CASSQGAGSGGYNEQFF

v_gene: TRBV28
d_gene: TRBD1
abundance: -
j_gene: TRBJ2-5
CDR3nt: TGTGCCAGCAGCACCCTCAGGACAGGGAAAGGCGGGGAGACCCAGTACTTC
CDR3aa: CASSTLRTGKGGETQYF

v_gene: TRBV19
d_gene: -
abundance: few
j_gene: TRBJ2-3
CDR3nt: TGTGCCAGTAGTAAGGAGAGGACGCAGTATTTT
CDR3aa: CASSKERTQYF

v_gene: TRBV19
d_gene: -
abundance: -
j_gene: TRBJ2-1
CDR3nt: TGTGCCAGTAGTATAGTTGCCCGGGAGCCCTACAATGAGCAGTTCTTC
CDR3aa: CASSIVAREPYNEQFF

v_gene: TRBV7-9
d_gene: TRBD2
abundance: -
j_gene: TRBJ2-1
CDR3nt: TGTGCCAGCAGCCCCTGGGGGGGGTCTTACAATGAGCAGTTCTTC
CDR3aa: CASSPWGGSYNEQFF

v_gene: TRBV3-1/TRBV3-2
d_gene: TRBD2
abundance: -
j_gene: TRBJ2-1
CDR3nt: TGTGCCAGCAGCCAAGCGGCGGGGGGGCCCAATGAGCAGTTCTTC
CDR3aa: CASSQAAGGPNEQFF

v_gene: TRBV5-5
d_gene: TRBD1
abundance: -
j_gene: TRBJ2-7
CDR3nt: TGTGCCAGCAGCCTGCAATTCATTGGGACAGGGGGCTACGAGCAGTACTTC
CDR3aa: CASSLQFIGTGGYEQYF

v_gene: TRBV5-6
d_gene: TRBD2
abundance: -
j_gene: TRBJ2-3
CDR3nt: TGTGCCAGCAGCCCACCGGATATAGCGGGAGGAAGCACAGATACGCAGTATTTT
CDR3aa: CASSPPDIAGGSTDTQYF

v_gene: TRBV11-3
d_gene: -
abundance: -
j_gene: TRBJ2-2
CDR3nt: TGTGCCAGCAGCTTAGATTGGGGGCGCGTAGGCACCGGGGAGCTGTTTTTT
CDR3aa: CASSLDWGRVGTGELFF

v_gene: TRBV4-3
d_gene: TRBD1
abundance: -
j_gene: TRBJ2-7
CDR3nt: TGCGCCAGCAGCCAAGATTCCCCTTTTTCGTTCTACTTCGGGACAGGGCTCTACGAGCAGTACTTC
CDR3aa: CASSQDSPFSFYFGTGLYEQYF

v_gene: TRBV20-1
d_gene: -
abundance: -
j_gene: TRBJ2-1
CDR3nt: TGCAGTGCTAGTGGTCCAGGGGTATCCAATGAGCAGTTCTTC
CDR3aa: CSASGPGVSNEQFF

v_gene: TRBV4-2
d_gene: -
abundance: -
j_gene: TRBJ2-1
CDR3nt: TGTGCCAGCAGCCCAGGTAACGGAGGTGGTGAGCAGTTCTTC
CDR3aa: CASSPGNGGGEQFF

v_gene: TRBV5-6
d_gene: -
abundance: few
j_gene: TRBJ2-7
CDR3nt: TGTGCCAGCAATCGGAATGCAGGGAAGACCTACGAGCAGTACTTC
CDR3aa: CASNRNAGKTYEQYF

v_gene: TRBV7-9
d_gene: -
abundance: -
j_gene: TRBJ2-1
CDR3nt: TGTGCCAGCAGCCCTGTGGAGCAGTTCTTC
CDR3aa: CASSPVEQFF

v_gene: TRBV12-2
d_gene: -
abundance: -
j_gene: TRBJ2-5
CDR3nt: TGTGCAAGTCGCTTATGCGGGAGGGCCGGCGAGACCCAGTACTTC
CDR3aa: CASRLCGRAGETQYF

v_gene: TRBV6-5
d_gene: -
abundance: -
j_gene: TRBJ1-1
CDR3nt: TGTGCCAGCAGTTACTCCAGGGGAAGGACTGAAGCTTTCTTT
CDR3aa: CASSYSRGRTEAFF

v_gene: TRBV18
d_gene: TRBD1
abundance: -
j_gene: TRBJ2-5
CDR3nt: TGTGCCAGCTCAGCGACAGGGGGCGGTGAGACCCAGTACTTC
CDR3aa: CASSATGGGETQYF

v_gene: TRBV5-6
d_gene: TRBD1
abundance: -
j_gene: TRBJ1-2
CDR3nt: TGTGCCAGCAGGCGCGACCCTCGGGACAGGGAGTATGGCTACACCTTC
CDR3aa: CASRRDPRDREYGYTF

v_gene: TRBV4-1
d_gene: TRBD2
abundance: medium-sized
j_gene: TRBJ2-7
CDR3nt: TGCGCCAGCAGCCAAGAGGGAAAGCGGGGCCGCTCCTACGAGCAGTACTTC
CDR3aa: CASSQEGKRGRSYEQYF

v_gene: TRBV29-1
d_gene: -
abundance: -
j_gene: TRBJ2-7
CDR3nt: TGCAGCGCCCGATTACCGAGCTACGAGCAGTACTTC
CDR3aa: CSARLPSYEQYF

v_gene: TRBV21-1
d_gene: -
abundance: -
j_gene: TRBJ1-4
CDR3nt: TGTGCCAGCAGCTTCAAGCTGCCAGGGGCGGAGGAAAAACTGTTTTTT
CDR3aa: CASSFKLPGAEEKLFF

v_gene: TRBV6-4
d_gene: TRBD2
abundance: -
j_gene: TRBJ2-3
CDR3nt: TGTGCCAGCAGTGACTCAGCGGGGGGGCGTGATACGCAGTATTTT
CDR3aa: CASSDSAGGRDTQYF

v_gene: TRBV10-3
d_gene: -
abundance: -
j_gene: TRBJ1-5
CDR3nt: TGTGCCATCAGTGAGTCAGGGGATCAGCCCCAGCATTTT
CDR3aa: CAISESGDQPQHF

v_gene: TRBV7-6
d_gene: TRBD2
abundance: -
j_gene: TRBJ2-1
CDR3nt: TGTGCCAGCAGCTTTGGCGGGGGGGGAAGGTATGAGCAGTTCTTC
CDR3aa: CASSFGGGGRYEQFF

v_gene: TRBV19
d_gene: TRBD1
abundance: -
j_gene: TRBJ1-2
CDR3nt: TGTGCCAGTAGTATAACGGGACAGAGATATGGCTACACCTTC
CDR3aa: CASSITGQRYGYTF

v_gene: TRBV7-9
d_gene: TRBD1
abundance: -
j_gene: TRBJ2-3
CDR3nt: TGTGCCAGCAGCTTCCGGGACAGGGACACAGATACGCAGTATTTT
CDR3aa: CASSFRDRDTDTQYF

v_gene: TRBV9
d_gene: TRBD2
abundance: -
j_gene: TRBJ2-7
CDR3nt: TGTGCCAGCAGCGGGTCCGGGACTAGCCCCGAAGAGAGCTACGAGCAGTACTTC
CDR3aa: CASSGSGTSPEESYEQYF

v_gene: TRBV7-7
d_gene: -
abundance: -
j_gene: TRBJ2-2
CDR3nt: TGTGCTAGCAGCTACCTCGTAGACGGGGAGCTGTTTTTT
CDR3aa: CASSYLVDGELFF

v_gene: TRBV30
d_gene: TRBD2
abundance: -
j_gene: TRBJ2-3
CDR3nt: TGTGCCTGGAGCAGGCTAGCGGGAGGCACAGATACGCAGTATTTT
CDR3aa: CAWSRLAGGTDTQYF

v_gene: TRBV6-5
d_gene: TRBD2
abundance: -
j_gene: TRBJ2-1
CDR3nt: TGTGCCAGCACCTCGGGACTAGCGGGACGCAATGAGCAGTTCTTC
CDR3aa: CASTSGLAGRNEQFF

v_gene: TRBV2
d_gene: -
abundance: -
j_gene: TRBJ1-6
CDR3nt: TGTGCCAGCAGCCGTGGACCCCCAGGGGATTCACCCCTCCACTTT
CDR3aa: CASSRGPPGDSPLHF

v_gene: TRBV20-1
d_gene: -
abundance: -
j_gene: TRBJ1-4
CDR3nt: TGCAGTGCTAAGAGGGAAAAACTGTTTTTT
CDR3aa: CSAKREKLFF

v_gene: TRBV24-1
d_gene: -
abundance: once
j_gene: TRBJ1-2
CDR3nt: TGTGCCACCAGTGATTCGACAGATTACTATGGCTACACCTTC
CDR3aa: CATSDSTDYYGYTF

v_gene: TRBV18
d_gene: TRBD1
abundance: once
j_gene: TRBJ2-7
CDR3nt: TGTGCCAGCTCACCGATGTCCGGGACAGTGTCCTCCTACGAGCAGTACTTC
CDR3aa: CASSPMSGTVSSYEQYF

v_gene: TRBV11-3
d_gene: -
abundance: once
j_gene: TRBJ2-2
CDR3nt: TGTGCCAGCAGCGGGAGTAGGTACACCGGGGAGCTGTTTTTT
CDR3aa: CASSGSRYTGELFF

v_gene: TRBV3-1/TRBV3-2
d_gene: TRBD1
abundance: -
j_gene: TRBJ1-4
CDR3nt: TGTGCCAGCAGCCAACAGGGGGCAGATGAAAAACTGTTTTTT
CDR3aa: CASSQQGADEKLFF

v_gene: TRBV5-6
d_gene: -
abundance: -
j_gene: TRBJ1-2
CDR3nt: TGTGCCAGCAGCTTGTTAACAGGGACTAACTATGGCTACACCTTC
CDR3aa: CASSLLTGTNYGYTF

v_gene: TRBV6-5
d_gene: TRBD2
abundance: -
j_gene: TRBJ2-1
CDR3nt: TGTGCCAGCAGTTCCCCTAGCGGGGCATCCTACAATGAGCAGTTCTTC
CDR3aa: CASSSPSGASYNEQFF

v_gene: TRBV7-2
d_gene: TRBD2
abundance: -
j_gene: TRBJ2-1
CDR3nt: TGTGCCAGCAGCGCGAGGACTAGCGGGGGGGCGGTTTCGCTCTTC
CDR3aa: CASSARTSGGAVSLF

v_gene: TRBV25-1
d_gene: TRBD2
abundance: -
j_gene: TRBJ2-1
CDR3nt: TGTGCCAGCAGGGGAGGGGAGGGCTCCTACAATGAGCAGTTCTTC
CDR3aa: CASRGGEGSYNEQFF

v_gene: TRBV10-3
d_gene: -
abundance: once
j_gene: TRBJ1-2
CDR3nt: TGTGCCATCAGGACCCCGGGACTAGATGGCTACACCTTC
CDR3aa: CAIRTPGLDGYTF

v_gene: TRBV19
d_gene: TRBD1
abundance: -
j_gene: TRBJ1-6
CDR3nt: TGTGCCAGTAGTATCCCACGGACAGGGGGTAAGGATTCACCCCTCCACTTT
CDR3aa: CASSIPRTGGKDSPLHF

v_gene: TRBV5-1
d_gene: -
abundance: -
j_gene: TRBJ2-7
CDR3nt: TGCGCCAGCAGCTTGGACATTTTCTACGAGCAGTACTTC
CDR3aa: CASSLDIFYEQYF

v_gene: TRBV9
d_gene: TRBD1
abundance: -
j_gene: TRBJ2-1
CDR3nt: TGTGCCAGCAGCGGTTGGGACAGGATGAGCTCCTACAATGAGCAGTTCTTC
CDR3aa: CASSGWDRMSSYNEQFF

v_gene: TRBV9
d_gene: TRBD2
abundance: -
j_gene: TRBJ2-1
CDR3nt: TGTGCCAGCAGCTATACTAGCGGACTCTACAATGAGCAGTTCTTC
CDR3aa: CASSYTSGLYNEQFF

v_gene: TRBV5-6
d_gene: -
abundance: -
j_gene: TRBJ2-5
CDR3nt: TGTGCCAGCAGCTTTCTAGGGGGCCAAGAGACCCAGTACTTC
CDR3aa: CASSFLGGQETQYF

v_gene: TRBV7-6
d_gene: TRBD1
abundance: -
j_gene: TRBJ2-7
CDR3nt: TGTGCCAGCAGCGTAAGGACAGGGAAAGGATACGAGCAGTACTTC
CDR3aa: CASSVRTGKGYEQYF

v_gene: TRBV9
d_gene: TRBD2
abundance: once
j_gene: TRBJ2-3
CDR3nt: TGTGCCAGCAGTCACGGGGGGAGCACAGATACGCAGTATTTT
CDR3aa: CASSHGGSTDTQYF

v_gene: TRBV28
d_gene: -
abundance: -
j_gene: TRBJ1-2
CDR3nt: TGTGCCAGCAGTTTACTAGGGGAAATCTATGGCTACACCTTC
CDR3aa: CASSLLGEIYGYTF

v_gene: TRBV7-3
d_gene: TRBD1
abundance: -
j_gene: TRBJ1-1
CDR3nt: TGTGCCAGCAGCAGACTCAGGGGGACTGAAGCTTTCTTT
CDR3aa: CASSRLRGTEAFF

v_gene: TRBV7-9
d_gene: TRBD2
abundance: -
j_gene: TRBJ2-7
CDR3nt: TGTGCCAGCAGCCCCCCTAGCGGGGCCGCGGTCAACGAGCAGTACTTC
CDR3aa: CASSPPSGAAVNEQYF

v_gene: TRBV21-1
d_gene: -
abundance: -
j_gene: TRBJ2-1
CDR3nt: TGTGCCAGCAGCAAAGAACAGGGGGCGCGGGGCTACAATGAGCAGTTCTTC
CDR3aa: CASSKEQGARGYNEQFF